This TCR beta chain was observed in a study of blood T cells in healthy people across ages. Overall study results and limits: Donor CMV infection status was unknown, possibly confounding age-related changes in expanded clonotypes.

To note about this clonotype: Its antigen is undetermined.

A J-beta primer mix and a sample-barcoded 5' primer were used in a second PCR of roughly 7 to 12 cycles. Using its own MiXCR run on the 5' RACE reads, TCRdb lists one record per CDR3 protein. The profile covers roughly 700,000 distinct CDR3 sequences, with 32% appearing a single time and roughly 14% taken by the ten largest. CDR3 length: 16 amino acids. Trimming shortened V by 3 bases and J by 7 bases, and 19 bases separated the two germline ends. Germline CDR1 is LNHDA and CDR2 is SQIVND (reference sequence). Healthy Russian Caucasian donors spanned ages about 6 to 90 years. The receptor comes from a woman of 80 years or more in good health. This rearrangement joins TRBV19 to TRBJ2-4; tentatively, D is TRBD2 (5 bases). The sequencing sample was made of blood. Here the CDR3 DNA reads TGTGCCAGTAGTATTGGTGACTACGGGCCCGGGAACATTCAGTACTTC. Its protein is CASSIGDYGPGNIQYF. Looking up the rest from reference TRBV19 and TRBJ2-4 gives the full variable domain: DGGITQSPKYLFRKEGQNVTLSCEQNLNHDAMYWYRQDPGQGLRLIYYSQIVNDFQKGDIAEGYSVSREKKESFPLTVTSAQKNPTAFYLCASSIGDYGPGNIQYFGAGTRLSVL.